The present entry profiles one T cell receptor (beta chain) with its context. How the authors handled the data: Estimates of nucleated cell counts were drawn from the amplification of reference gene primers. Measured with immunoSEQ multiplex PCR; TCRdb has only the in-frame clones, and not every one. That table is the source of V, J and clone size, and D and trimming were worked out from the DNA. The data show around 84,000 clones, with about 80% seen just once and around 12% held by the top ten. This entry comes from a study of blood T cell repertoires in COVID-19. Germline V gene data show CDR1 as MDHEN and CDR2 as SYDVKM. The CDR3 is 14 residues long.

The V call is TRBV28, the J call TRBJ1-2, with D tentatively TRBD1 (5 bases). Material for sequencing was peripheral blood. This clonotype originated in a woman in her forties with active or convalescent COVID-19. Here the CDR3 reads CGTCGGGANYGYTF. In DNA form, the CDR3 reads TGTGGCACCTGTGGGGGGGGAGCTAACTATGGCTACACCTTC.